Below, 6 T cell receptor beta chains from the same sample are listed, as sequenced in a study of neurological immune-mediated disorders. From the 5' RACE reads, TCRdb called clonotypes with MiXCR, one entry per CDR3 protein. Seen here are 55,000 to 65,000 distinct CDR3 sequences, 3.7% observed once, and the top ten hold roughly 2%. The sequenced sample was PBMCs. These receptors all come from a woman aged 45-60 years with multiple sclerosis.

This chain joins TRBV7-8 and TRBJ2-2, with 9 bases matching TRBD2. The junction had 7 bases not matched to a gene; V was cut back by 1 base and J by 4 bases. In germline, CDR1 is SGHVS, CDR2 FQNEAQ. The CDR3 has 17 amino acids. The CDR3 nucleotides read TGTGCCAGCAGCTTAGGCTTTCTAGCGGGGTTCACCGGGGAGCTGTTTTTT. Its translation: CASSLGFLAGFTGELFF. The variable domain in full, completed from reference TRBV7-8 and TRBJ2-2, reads GAGVSQSPRYKVAKRGQDVALRCDPISGHVSLFWYQQALGQGPEFLTYFQNEAQLDKSGLPSDRFFAERPEGSVSTLKIQRTQQEDSAVYLCASSLGFLAGFTGELFFGEGSRLTVL.

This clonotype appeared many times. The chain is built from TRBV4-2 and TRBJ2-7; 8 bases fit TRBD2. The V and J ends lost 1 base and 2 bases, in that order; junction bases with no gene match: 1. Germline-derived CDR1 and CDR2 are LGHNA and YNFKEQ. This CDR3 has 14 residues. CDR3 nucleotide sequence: TGTGCCAGCAGCCAAGGGCGGGGGGCCTACGAGCAGTACTTC. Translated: CASSQGRGAYEQYF.

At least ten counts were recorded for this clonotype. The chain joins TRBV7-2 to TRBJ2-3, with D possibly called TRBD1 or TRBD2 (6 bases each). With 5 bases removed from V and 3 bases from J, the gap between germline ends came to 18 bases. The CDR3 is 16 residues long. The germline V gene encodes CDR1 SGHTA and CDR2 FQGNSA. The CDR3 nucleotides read TGTGCCAGCAGCACAGGGCCGGGAGAAGGGACAGATACGCAGTATTTT. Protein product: CASSTGPGEGTDTQYF.

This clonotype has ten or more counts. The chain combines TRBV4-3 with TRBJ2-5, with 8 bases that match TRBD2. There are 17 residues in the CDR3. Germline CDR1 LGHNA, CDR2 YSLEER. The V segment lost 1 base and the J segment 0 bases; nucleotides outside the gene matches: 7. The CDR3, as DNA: TGCGCCAGCAGCCAAGCCCGCCAGCGGGAGAACCAAGAGACCCAGTACTTC. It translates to CASSQARQRENQETQYF.

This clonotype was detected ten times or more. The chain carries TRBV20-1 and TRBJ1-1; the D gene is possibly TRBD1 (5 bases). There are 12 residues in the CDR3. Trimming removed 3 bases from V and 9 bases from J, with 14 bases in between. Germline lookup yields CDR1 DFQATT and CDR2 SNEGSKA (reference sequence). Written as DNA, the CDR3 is TGCAGTGCTAGCGTGCAGGGATCCCAAGCTTTCTTT. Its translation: CSASVQGSQAFF.

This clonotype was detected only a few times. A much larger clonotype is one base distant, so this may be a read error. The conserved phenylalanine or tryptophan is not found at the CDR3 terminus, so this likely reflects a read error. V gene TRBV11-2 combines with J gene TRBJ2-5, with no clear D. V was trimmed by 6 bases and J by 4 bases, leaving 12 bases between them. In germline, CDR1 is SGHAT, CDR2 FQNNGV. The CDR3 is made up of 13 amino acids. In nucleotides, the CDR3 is TGTGCCAGCAGTTTTAGCTTCGGAGAGACCCAGTACGTC. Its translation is CASSFSFGETQYV.